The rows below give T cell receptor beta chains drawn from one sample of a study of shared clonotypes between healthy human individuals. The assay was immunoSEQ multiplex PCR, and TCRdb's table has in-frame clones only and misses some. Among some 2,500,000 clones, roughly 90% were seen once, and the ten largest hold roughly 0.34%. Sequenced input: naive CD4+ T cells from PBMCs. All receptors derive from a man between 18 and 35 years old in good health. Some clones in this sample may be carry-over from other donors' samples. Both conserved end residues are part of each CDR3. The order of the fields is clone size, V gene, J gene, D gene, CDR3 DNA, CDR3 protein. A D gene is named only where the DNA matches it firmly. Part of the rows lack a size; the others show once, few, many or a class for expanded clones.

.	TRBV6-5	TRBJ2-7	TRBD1	TGTGCCAGCAGTACCGGACAGGGCAGGGGGGAGCAGTACTTC	CASSTGQGRGEQYF
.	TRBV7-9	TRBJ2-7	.	TGTGCCAGTTGCCGGGACCGCTCCTCCTACGAGCAGTACTTC	CASCRDRSSYEQYF
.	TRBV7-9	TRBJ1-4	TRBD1	TGTGCCAGCAGCTTCGGACAGGGTAATGAAAAACTGTTTTTT	CASSFGQGNEKLFF
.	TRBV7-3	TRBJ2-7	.	TGTGCCAGCAGCTTAAAGGGCGGCAGCAACTCCTACGAGCAGTACTTC	CASSLKGGSNSYEQYF
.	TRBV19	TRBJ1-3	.	TGTGCCAGTGAAGCGGGCACCATATATTTT	CASEAGTIYF
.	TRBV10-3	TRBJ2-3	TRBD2	TGTGCCATCAGTGACGTGAAGGCGGGAGGCCCCGCAGATACGCAGTATTTT	CAISDVKAGGPADTQYF
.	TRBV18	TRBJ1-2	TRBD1	TGTGCCAGCTCGCGGACCATACAGGGGGGATCCAACTATGGCTACACCTTC	CASSRTIQGGSNYGYTF
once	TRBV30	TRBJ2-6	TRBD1	TGTGCCTGGACCCGACAGGGGGTGGGGGCCAACGTCCTGACTTTC	CAWTRQGVGANVLTF
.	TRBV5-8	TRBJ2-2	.	TGTGCCAGCAGCTTGGTGGTGGCTTCCCACGGGGAGCTGTTTTTT	CASSLVVASHGELFF
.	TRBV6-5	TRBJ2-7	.	TGTGCCAGCTCTGGGGACACATACGAGCAGTACTTC	CASSGDTYEQYF
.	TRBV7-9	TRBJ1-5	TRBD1	TGTGCCAGCAGCCACACAGGGGACAGGGGAATACCGCATCAGCCCCAGCATTTT	CASSHTGDRGIPHQPQHF
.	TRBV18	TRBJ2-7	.	TGTGCCAGCTCACCACCGTTCGGGATCGGCTACGAGCAGTACTTC	CASSPPFGIGYEQYF
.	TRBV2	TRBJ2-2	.	TGTGCCAGCGCGGGGCAATTCCCCGGGGAGCTGTTTTTT	CASAGQFPGELFF
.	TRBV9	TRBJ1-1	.	TGTGCCAGCAGCGTAGTCAGCAGCGAGAAAGCTTTCTTT	CASSVVSSEKAFF
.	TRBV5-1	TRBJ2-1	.	TGCGCCACCCACCGGGACAACGGACGTAATGAGCAGTTCTTC	CATHRDNGRNEQFF
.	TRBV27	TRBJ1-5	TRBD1	TGTGCCAGCAGCCCAGGGGGTAGGGGCAATCAGCCCCAGCATTTT	CASSPGGRGNQPQHF
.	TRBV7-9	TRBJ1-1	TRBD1	TGTGCCAGCAGCCGGGACAGGTGGGACACTGAAGCTTTCTTT	CASSRDRWDTEAFF
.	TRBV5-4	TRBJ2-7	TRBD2	TGTGCCAGCAGCCCCAGGCGGGTAGCGGGAGGCTTAGAGCAGTACTTC	CASSPRRVAGGLEQYF
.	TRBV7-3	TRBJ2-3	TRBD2	TGTGCCAGCAGCTTAGGCACTAGCGGGGGCACCGGGGTTACGCAGTATTTT	CASSLGTSGGTGVTQYF
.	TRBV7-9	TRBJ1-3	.	TGTGCCAGCAGCTTGGAACAGGGCGACACCATATATTTT	CASSLEQGDTIYF
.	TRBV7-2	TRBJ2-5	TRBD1	TGTGCCAGCAGCTTAGCCGGGACAGGGTACCAAGAGACCCAGTACTTC	CASSLAGTGYQETQYF
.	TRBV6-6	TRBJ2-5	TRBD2	TGTGCCAGCAGTCGACTAGCGGGAGGAGGGGAGACCCAGTACTTC	CASSRLAGGGETQYF
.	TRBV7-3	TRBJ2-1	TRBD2	TGTGCCAGCAGCAGCGGGACTAGCGGTTACAATGAGCAGTTCTTC	CASSSGTSGYNEQFF
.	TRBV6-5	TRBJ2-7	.	TGTGCCAGCAGTTACTCGCCCAGTTCCTACGAGCAGTACTTC	CASSYSPSSYEQYF
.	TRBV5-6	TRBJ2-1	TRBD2	TGTGCCAGCAGCTTTTTGGTTCTGCGCGGGGGACTTTCGGATGAGCAGTTCTTC	CASSFLVLRGGLSDEQFF
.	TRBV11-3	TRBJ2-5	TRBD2	TGTGCCAGCAGCTCGGGACTAGCGGGAGGAGGTGAGACCCAGTACTTC	CASSSGLAGGGETQYF
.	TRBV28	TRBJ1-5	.	TGTGCCACCTCCGTAAGTGGGCGCAATCAGCCCCAGCATTTT	CATSVSGRNQPQHF
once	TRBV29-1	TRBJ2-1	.	TGCAGCGTTGTCGCTAGATTGGTCCACAATGAGCAGTTCTTC	CSVVARLVHNEQFF